This T cell receptor (beta chain) was documented in a study of brain T cells in children with intractable seizures. Assay: immunoSEQ multiplex PCR; the TCRdb copy retains only in-frame clones and omits some. Among about 80,000 clones, more than 75% were seen once, and the ten largest hold roughly 25%. The length of the CDR3 is 16 residues. V lost 2 bases to trimming and J lost 4 bases, with 16 bases between them. Germline assignment: CDR1 SGHNT and CDR2 YYREEE (reference sequence). The origin of this receptor is a girl aged 2-9 years with Rasmussen encephalitis and intractable seizures. The V and J genes are TRBV5-4 and TRBJ1-3, with D possibly TRBD1 on 5 matching bases. Sequenced material: peripheral blood, taken at surgery. The CDR3 region has the DNA TGTGCCAGCAGCTTAGGGGATGGGACGTCGGGAAACACCATATATTTT. Translated, it gives CASSLGDGTSGNTIYF.